This T cell receptor beta chain was sequenced for a study of blood T cell repertoires in COVID-19. Some clones are missing from TCRdb's copy, which holds only in-frame ones; the method was immunoSEQ multiplex PCR. This repertoire shows approximately 160,000 clones, about 90% found once; its top ten account for roughly 4%. Unmatched junction bases numbered 15, after V lost 3 bases and J lost 12 bases. The CDR3 totals 15 residues. CDR1 is MDHEN, CDR2 SYDVKM, per germline. The sequence was obtained from a woman between 65 and 79 years old with acute or convalescent COVID-19. Sequenced: peripheral blood. This sequence joins TRBV28 and TRBJ2-7; 9 bases fit TRBD2. CDR3 sequence: CASSFFAGGPSTRYF. The CDR3 DNA follows: TGTGCCAGCAGTTTTTTTGCGGGAGGGCCATCAACTAGGTACTTC. The full variable domain, rest sourced from reference TRBV28 and TRBJ2-7, is DVKVTQSSRYLVKRTGEKVFLECVQDMDHENMFWYRQDPGLGLRLIYFSYDVKMKEKGDIPEGYSVSREKKERFSLILESASTNQTSMYLCASSFFAGGPSTRYFGPGTRLTVT.